These 25 T cell receptor beta chains originate from one sample sequenced in a study of T cell responses to AZD1222 COVID-19 vaccine. The repertoire was sequenced with immunoSEQ multiplex PCR; TCRdb's copy has only in-frame clones and lacks some. This table has 150,000 or so clones, 90% appearing once. Sample: peripheral blood, taken 28 days after the second AZD1222 dose. These receptors originate from an adult who received the AZD1222 COVID-19 vaccine.

As DNA, the CDR3 is TGTGCCAGCAGCTTCACTAGCGGAAACACCGGGGAGCTGTTTTTT. Residues: CASSFTSGNTGELFF. The chain recombines TRBV11-2 with TRBJ2-2, with 8 bases that match TRBD2. This CDR3 comprises 15 residues. Germline CDR1 SGHAT, CDR2 FQNNGV. Trimming took 3 bases from V and 2 from J; bases not matched to a gene: 2. The full variable domain, rest sourced from reference TRBV11-2 and TRBJ2-2, is EAGVAQSPRYKIIEKRQSVAFWCNPISGHATLYWYQQILGQGPKLLIQFQNNGVVDDSQLPKDRFSAERLKGVDSTLKIQPAKLEDSAVYLCASSFTSGNTGELFFGEGSRLTVL.

V usage is TRBV6-5 and J usage is TRBJ1-2; the D is unclear. Between the trimmed V and J ends, which lost 8 bases and 3 bases, there was a span of 13 bases. There are 13 residues in the CDR3. Germline CDR1 reads MNHEY; CDR2 reads SVGAGI. The CDR3 region is CASQSSLYYGYTF. The DNA of the CDR3 is TGTGCCAGCCAATCGAGCCTATACTATGGCTACACCTTC.

This clone occurred once. The CDR3 sequence: CASSYSKDLSGNTIYF. CDR3 nucleotides: TGTGCCAGCAGTTACTCGAAGGACCTCTCTGGAAACACCATATATTTT. The chain has TRBV6-5 and TRBJ1-3, with unresolved D. Trimming left V 0 bases short and J 0 bases short, with 9 bases between. Germline CDR1 MNHEY, CDR2 SVGAGI. The CDR3 loop spans 16 amino acids.

The chain has TRBV19 and TRBJ2-7; D perhaps matches TRBD2 (6 bases). The V end was cut by 5 bases, the J end by 2 bases, with 13 bases between. Germline CDR1 LNHDA, CDR2 SQIVND (reference sequence). CDR3 size: 14 residues. CDR3: CASSHQRATYEQYF. Written as DNA, the CDR3 is TGTGCCAGTAGTCACCAGCGGGCGACCTACGAGCAGTACTTC. Full variable domain (remainder filled in from reference TRBV19 and TRBJ2-7): DGGITQSPKYLFRKEGQNVTLSCEQNLNHDAMYWYRQDPGQGLRLIYYSQIVNDFQKGDIAEGYSVSREKKESFPLTVTSAQKNPTAFYLCASSHQRATYEQYFGPGTRLTVT.

The V and J genes are TRBV4-2 and TRBJ1-4; weak D call: TRBD1 (5 bases). The germline V gene has CDR1 LGHNA and CDR2 YNFKEQ. The CDR3 runs to 17 residues. V was pared by 2 bases and J by 0 bases, with 13 bases between. The CDR3 coding sequence is TGTGCCAGCAGCCAAAAAGGGGCCGGGGCAACTAATGAAAAACTGTTTTTT. Translated: CASSQKGAGATNEKLFF.

This chain connects TRBV14 to TRBJ2-2; 9 bases match TRBD1. J was trimmed by 5 bases and V by 4 bases; bases with no gene match: 8. This CDR3 contains 16 residues. The germline CDR1 and CDR2 sequences are SGHDN and FVKESK. The CDR3 is CASSRGTGKWTGELFF. The CDR3 DNA sequence: TGTGCCAGCAGCCGTGGGACAGGGAAGTGGACCGGGGAGCTGTTTTTT.

This chain links TRBV13 with TRBJ1-5; 8 bases align to TRBD1. V was pared by 2 bases and J by 4 bases, with 7 bases of the junction left unmatched. There are 16 residues in the CDR3. Germline CDR1 and CDR2: PRHDT and FYEKMQ (reference sequence). The CDR3 DNA follows: TGTGCCAGCAGCTTAAGGTCAGGGGGCATAAATCAGCCCCAGCATTTT. This encodes CASSLRSGGINQPQHF.

In its sample, this clone was seen many times. This chain uses TRBV2 with TRBJ1-6; TRBD1 matches 7 bases. Germline CDR1 is SNHLY and CDR2 is FYNNEI. The CDR3 consists of 17 residues. Trimming removed 7 bases from V and 7 bases from J; junction bases left unmatched: 16. The DNA for the CDR3 is TGTGCCAGCAAACTTACAGGGGTAAGGGCCTCAAATTCACCCCTCCACTTT. Translation: CASKLTGVRASNSPLHF.

V gene TRBV7-9 combines with J gene TRBJ1-5; D possibly corresponds to TRBD1 (5 bases). Germline CDR1 and CDR2: SEHNR and FQNEAQ (reference sequence). V shed 3 bases and J shed 6 bases, with 6 bases lying between them. CDR3 length: 12 amino acids. CDR3 DNA: TGTGCCAGCAGCTTCCAGGGTCAGCCCCAGCATTTT. Translated, it gives CASSFQGQPQHF.

The gene calls are TRBV7-9 and TRBJ1-2; TRBD1 aligns across 10 bases. Unmatched junction bases numbered 10, after V lost 2 bases and J lost 7 bases. CDR3 length equals 16 residues. Germline V gene lookup returns CDR1 SEHNR and CDR2 FQNEAQ (reference sequence). The CDR3 protein is CASSLRQTGGVIGYTF. The DNA for the CDR3 is TGTGCCAGCAGCTTACGGCAGACAGGGGGCGTCATTGGCTACACCTTC.

CDR3 protein: CASSPSAGYDTEAFF. The CDR3 bases are TGTGCCAGCAGCCCAAGTGCTGGGTATGACACTGAAGCTTTCTTT. The J gene is TRBJ1-1, the V gene TRBV7-9; D gene unclear. Germline CDR1 reads SEHNR; CDR2 reads FQNEAQ (reference sequence). V lost 5 bases, J lost 3 bases, and 16 bases lay in between. This CDR3 is built from 15 residues.

This chain joins TRBV6-5 and TRBJ2-1; D not certain. Germline V gene data show CDR1 as MNHEY and CDR2 as SVGAGI. Trimming took 0 bases from V and 3 from J, leaving 9 bases between them. The CDR3 has 15 amino acids. CDR3 in amino acids: CASSYSGSYYNEQFF. CDR3 bases: TGTGCCAGCAGTTACTCCGGGTCTTACTACAATGAGCAGTTCTTC.

The chain has TRBV9 and TRBJ1-2, with a weak D call TRBD1 (5 bases). The CDR3 has 13 amino acids. V lost 4 bases, J lost 4 bases, and 11 bases lay in between. Germline-derived CDR1 and CDR2 are SGDLS and YYNGEE. CDR3 coding DNA: TGTGCCAGCAGCCCCGACAGAACCTATGGCTACACCTTC. The encoded protein is CASSPDRTYGYTF.

The chain links TRBV19 to TRBJ1-5, with TRBD1 matching over 10 bases. Trimming took 4 bases from V and 2 from J; bases not matched to a gene: 8. The length of the CDR3 is 17 residues. Germline CDR1 and CDR2: LNHDA and SQIVND (reference sequence). This chain's CDR3 is CASSKVTGGRGNQPQHF. Here the CDR3 DNA reads TGTGCCAGTAGTAAAGTGACAGGGGGCAGGGGCAATCAGCCCCAGCATTTT.

This clone was observed a single time. The chain couples TRBV5-8 to TRBJ2-1, with 8 bases that match TRBD1. The CDR3 is 15 residues long. V trimming: 0 bases; J trimming: 10 bases; junction bases outside the gene matches: 9. The germline gives CDR1 SGHTS, CDR2 YDEGEE. The CDR3 is CASSLGTGPPAEQFF. The CDR3 DNA reads as TGTGCCAGCAGCTTGGGGACAGGGCCCCCCGCCGAGCAGTTCTTC.

V gene TRBV27 combines with J gene TRBJ1-5, with D perhaps matching TRBD1 (6 bases). Germline CDR1 and CDR2: MNHEY and SMNVEV (reference sequence). This CDR3 has 20 amino acids. V lost 6 bases and J 0 bases, leaving 27 bases between the germline ends. The CDR3 bases are TGTGCCAGCAGGGGGGGGGCTCCGGGACGGCCATCCTATAGCAATCAGCCCCAGCATTTT. Translation gives CASRGGAPGRPSYSNQPQHF.

The V gene is TRBV18, the J gene TRBJ2-1; tentatively, D is TRBD2 (5 bases). Germline CDR1 reads KGHSH; CDR2 reads LQKENI. V dropped 6 bases and J dropped 0 bases, with 9 bases sitting between them. CDR3 size: 14 residues. CDR3 sequence: CASSGDNSYNEQFF. As DNA, the CDR3 is TGTGCCAGCTCGGGAGACAACTCCTACAATGAGCAGTTCTTC.

The V gene is TRBV13, the J gene TRBJ2-5, with 16 bases lining up with TRBD2. This CDR3 has 15 residues. J gave up 6 bases and V 4 bases, and 2 bases lay outside the gene matches. Germline values: CDR1 PRHDT, CDR2 FYEKMQ (reference sequence). The CDR3: CASSWGLAGGKTQYF. CDR3 nucleotide sequence: TGTGCCAGCAGCTGGGGACTAGCGGGGGGGAAGACCCAGTACTTC. Filled out from reference TRBV13 and TRBJ2-5, the complete variable domain reads AAGVIQSPRHLIKEKRETATLKCYPIPRHDTVYWYQQGPGQDPQFLISFYEKMQSDKGSIPDRFSAQQFSDYHSELNMSSLELGDSALYFCASSWGLAGGKTQYFGPGTRLLVL.

The chain has TRBV5-1 and TRBJ2-1; D not certain. Germline CDR1 SGHRS, CDR2 YFSETQ. The CDR3 extends over 13 amino acids. V lost 0 bases and J lost 5, with 6 bases in between. The CDR3 region is CASSLVTDNEQFF. CDR3 nucleotide sequence: TGCGCCAGCAGCTTGGTTACTGACAATGAGCAGTTCTTC.

This clone has ten or more counts. The V call is TRBV6-5, the J call TRBJ2-2; no firm D call. The CDR3 has 15 residues. Trimming cost V 6 bases and J 5 bases, with 16 bases left between them. The germline V gene encodes CDR1 MNHEY and CDR2 SVGAGI. The CDR3 region has the DNA TGTGCCAGCAGGATCAGGTTTTCAGGTACCGGGGAGCTGTTTTTT. Translating it yields CASRIRFSGTGELFF.

This rearrangement joins TRBV18 to TRBJ1-5; D perhaps matches TRBD1 (6 bases). Trimming cost V 3 bases and J 5 bases, with 14 bases left between them. Germline CDR1 KGHSH, CDR2 LQKENI. This CDR3 region has 15 residues. CDR3 residues: CASSPGGAGDQPQHF. Written as DNA, the CDR3 is TGTGCCAGCTCACCGGGGGGGGCCGGCGATCAGCCCCAGCATTTT.

CDR3 amino acids: CASSTSASGAGLPQHF. CDR3 bases: TGTGCCAGCAGTACCTCGGCCTCAGGGGCTGGTTTGCCCCAGCATTTT. The V gene is TRBV7-2, the J gene TRBJ1-5, with D possibly being TRBD1 (6 bases). Between the trimmed V and J ends, which lost 6 bases and 9 bases, there was a span of 24 bases. This CDR3 comprises 16 residues. Germline V gives CDR1 SGHTA, CDR2 FQGNSA. The whole variable domain, filled in from reference TRBV7-2 and TRBJ1-5, reads GAGVSQSPSNKVTEKGKDVELRCDPISGHTALYWYRQSLGQGLEFLIYFQGNSAPDKSGLPSDRFSAERTGGSVSTLTIQRTQQEDSAVYLCASSTSASGAGLPQHFGDGTRLSIL.

The rearrangement joins TRBV12-1 to TRBJ2-1; the listed D gene, TRBD1, was not tested against the DNA. TRBV12-1 is a pseudogene. This CDR3 has 15 residues. CDR3 in amino acids: CASSFGANPLNEQFF. For the CDR3, the DNA is TGTGCCAGCAGCTTTGGGGCAAACCCCCTCAATGAGCAGTTCTTC.

The rearrangement uses TRBV7-2 and TRBJ2-1; TRBD1 might be the D (5 bases). The CDR3 consists of 16 residues. Germline CDR1 SGHTA, CDR2 FQGNSA. The ends were cut back, 3 bases at V and 8 bases at J, with 20 bases in the middle. The CDR3 region has the DNA TGTGCCAGCAGCTTGGTAGGGGCGCGGTTCAAGGATGAGCAGTTCTTC. Translating gives CASSLVGARFKDEQFF.

In its sample, this clone was seen a few times. V and J are TRBV29-1 and TRBJ1-2, with a tentative D call TRBD1 (5 bases). The V end lost 6 bases, the J end lost 8 bases, and 16 bases lay between the germline ends. Germline V CDR1 and CDR2: SQVTM, ANQGSEA. The CDR3 length is 12 residues. CDR3 in DNA: TGCAGCGTCGGCGGGACCTTGATAGGCTACACCTTC. Its translation is CSVGGTLIGYTF.